This entry describes one T cell receptor (beta chain). Its cognate antigen is unknown. Sample-barcoded 5' priming and a J-beta primer mix drove a second PCR of roughly 7 to 11 cycles. One entry per CDR3 protein results from TCRdb running MiXCR on the 5' RACE reads. This table has about 680,000 distinct CDR3 sequences, approximately 49% appearing once. The entry originates in a study of blood T cells in healthy people across ages. The study, taken as a whole, reports: TCR beta diversity, measured per million T cells, fell in a roughly linear way with age.

Trimming pared 6 bases from V and 2 bases from J, leaving 12 bases between. CDR1 and CDR2 from the germline V gene are ENHRY and SYGVKD. The CDR3 loop spans 14 amino acids. Healthy Caucasian individuals from Russia aged about 6 to 100 were enrolled as donors. The J gene is TRBJ2-3, the V gene TRBV10-3; tentative D call: TRBD1 (6 bases). The receptor comes from a woman aged 60-70 years in good health. The sequencing sample was made of blood. In DNA form, the CDR3 reads TGTGCCATCAGAAAGGGGGTTTCCACAGATACGCAGTATTTT. Protein: CAIRKGVSTDTQYF.